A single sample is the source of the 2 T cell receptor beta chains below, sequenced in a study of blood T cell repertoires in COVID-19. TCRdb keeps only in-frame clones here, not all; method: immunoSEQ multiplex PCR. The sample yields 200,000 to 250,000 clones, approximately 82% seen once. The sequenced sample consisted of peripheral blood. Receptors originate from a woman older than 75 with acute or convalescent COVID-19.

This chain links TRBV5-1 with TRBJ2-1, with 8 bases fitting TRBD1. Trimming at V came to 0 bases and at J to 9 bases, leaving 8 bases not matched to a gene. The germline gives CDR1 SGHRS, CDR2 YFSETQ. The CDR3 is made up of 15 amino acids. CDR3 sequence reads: CASSLELTGAIEQFF. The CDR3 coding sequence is TGCGCCAGCAGCTTGGAACTGACAGGGGCGATTGAGCAGTTCTTC.

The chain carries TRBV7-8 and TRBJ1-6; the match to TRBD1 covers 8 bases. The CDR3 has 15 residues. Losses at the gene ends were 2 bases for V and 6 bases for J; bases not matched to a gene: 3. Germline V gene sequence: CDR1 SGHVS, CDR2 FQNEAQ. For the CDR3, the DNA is TGTGCCAGCAGCTTAAAGGGACAGGTTAATTCACCCCTCCACTTT. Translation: CASSLKGQVNSPLHF.